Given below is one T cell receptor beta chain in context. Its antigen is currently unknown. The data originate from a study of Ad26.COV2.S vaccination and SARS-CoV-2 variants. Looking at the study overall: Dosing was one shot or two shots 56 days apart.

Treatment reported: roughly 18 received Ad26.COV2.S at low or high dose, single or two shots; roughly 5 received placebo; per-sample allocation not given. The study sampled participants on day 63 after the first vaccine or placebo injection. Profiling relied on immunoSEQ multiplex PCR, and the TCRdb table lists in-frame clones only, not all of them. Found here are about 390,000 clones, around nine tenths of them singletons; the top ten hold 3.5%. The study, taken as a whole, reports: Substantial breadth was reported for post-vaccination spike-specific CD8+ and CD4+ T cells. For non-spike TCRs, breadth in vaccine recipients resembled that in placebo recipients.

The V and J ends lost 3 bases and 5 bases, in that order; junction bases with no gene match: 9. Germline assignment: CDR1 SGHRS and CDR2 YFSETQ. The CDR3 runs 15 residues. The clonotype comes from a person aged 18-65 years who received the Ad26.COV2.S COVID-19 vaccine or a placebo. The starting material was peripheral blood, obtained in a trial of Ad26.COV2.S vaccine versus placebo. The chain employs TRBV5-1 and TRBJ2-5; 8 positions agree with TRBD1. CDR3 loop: CASSSGQAGGETQYF. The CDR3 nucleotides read TGCGCCAGCAGCTCGGGACAGGCGGGCGGGGAGACCCAGTACTTC.